This T cell receptor beta chain was retrieved from a study of blood T cell repertoires in COVID-19. CDR3 length equals 14 residues. CDR1 is SGHKS, CDR2 YYEKEE, per germline (reference sequence). Trimming pared 0 bases from V and 1 base from J, leaving 8 bases between. The table came from immunoSEQ multiplex PCR; TCRdb's copy has only in-frame clones and leaves some out. Here the sample spans 35,000 to 45,000 clones, 89% being singletons. The sequence was obtained from a human donor in a cohort sampled during active COVID-19. The sample comprised peripheral blood. The chain carries TRBV5-5 and TRBJ2-7; TRBD1 might be the D (6 bases). This CDR3 reads CASSLATGSYEQYF. The CDR3 DNA reads TGTGCCAGCAGCTTGGCGACAGGTTCCTACGAGCAGTACTTC.